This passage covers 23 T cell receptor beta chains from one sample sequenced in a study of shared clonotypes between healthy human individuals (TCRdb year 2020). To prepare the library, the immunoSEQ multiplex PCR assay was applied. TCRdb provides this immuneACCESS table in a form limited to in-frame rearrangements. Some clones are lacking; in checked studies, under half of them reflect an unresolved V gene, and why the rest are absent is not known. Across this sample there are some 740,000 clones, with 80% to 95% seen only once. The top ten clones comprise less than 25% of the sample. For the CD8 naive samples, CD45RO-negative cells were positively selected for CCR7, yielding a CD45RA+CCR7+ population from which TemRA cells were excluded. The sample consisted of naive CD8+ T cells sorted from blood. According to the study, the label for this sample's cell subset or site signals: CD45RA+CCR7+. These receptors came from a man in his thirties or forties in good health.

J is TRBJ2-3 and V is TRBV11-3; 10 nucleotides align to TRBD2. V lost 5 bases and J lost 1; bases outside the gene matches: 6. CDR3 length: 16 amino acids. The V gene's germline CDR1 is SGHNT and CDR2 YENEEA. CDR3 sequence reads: CASSQPGLAGTDTQYF. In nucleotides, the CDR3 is TGTGCCAGCAGCCAACCCGGACTAGCGGGCACAGATACGCAGTATTTT.

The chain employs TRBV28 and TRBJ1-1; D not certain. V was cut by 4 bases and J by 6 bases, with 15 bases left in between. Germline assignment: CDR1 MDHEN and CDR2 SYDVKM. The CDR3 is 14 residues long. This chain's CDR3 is CASSSPWLGPEAFF. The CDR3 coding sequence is TGTGCCAGCAGTTCCCCGTGGTTAGGACCTGAAGCTTTCTTT.

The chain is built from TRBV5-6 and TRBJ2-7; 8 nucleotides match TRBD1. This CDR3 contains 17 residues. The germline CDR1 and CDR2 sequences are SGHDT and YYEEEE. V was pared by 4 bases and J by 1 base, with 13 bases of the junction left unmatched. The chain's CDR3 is CASSPPLGTGLSYEQYF. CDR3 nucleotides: TGTGCCAGCAGCCCCCCCCTGGGGACAGGCCTGTCCTACGAGCAGTACTTC.

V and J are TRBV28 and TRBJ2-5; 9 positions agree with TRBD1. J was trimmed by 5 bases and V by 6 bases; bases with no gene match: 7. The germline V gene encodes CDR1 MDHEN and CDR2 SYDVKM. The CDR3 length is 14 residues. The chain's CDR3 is CASSIQGAWETQYF. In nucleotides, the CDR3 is TGTGCCAGCAGCATACAGGGGGCTTGGGAGACCCAGTACTTC. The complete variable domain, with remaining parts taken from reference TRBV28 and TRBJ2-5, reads DVKVTQSSRYLVKRTGEKVFLECVQDMDHENMFWYRQDPGLGLRLIYFSYDVKMKEKGDIPEGYSVSREKKERFSLILESASTNQTSMYLCASSIQGAWETQYFGPGTRLLVL.

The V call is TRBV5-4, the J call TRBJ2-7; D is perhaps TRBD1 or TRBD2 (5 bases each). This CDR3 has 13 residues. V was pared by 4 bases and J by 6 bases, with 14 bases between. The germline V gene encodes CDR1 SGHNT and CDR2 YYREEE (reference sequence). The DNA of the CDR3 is TGTGCCAGCAGCACTAGGGTGGGGACCGAGCAGTACTTC. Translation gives CASSTRVGTEQYF.

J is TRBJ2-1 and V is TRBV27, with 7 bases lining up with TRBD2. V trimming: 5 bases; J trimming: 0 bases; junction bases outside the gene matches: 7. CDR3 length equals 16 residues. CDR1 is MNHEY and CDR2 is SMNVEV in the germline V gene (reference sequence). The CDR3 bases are TGTGCCAGCAGTCCGGACTGGACTAGCTCCTACAATGAGCAGTTCTTC. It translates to CASSPDWTSSYNEQFF.

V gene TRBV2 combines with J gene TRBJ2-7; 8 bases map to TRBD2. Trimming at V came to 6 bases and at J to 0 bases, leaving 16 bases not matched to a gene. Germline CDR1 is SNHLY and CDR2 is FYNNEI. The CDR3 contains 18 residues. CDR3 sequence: CASSEGRTRTSNSYEQYF. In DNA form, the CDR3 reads TGTGCCAGCAGCGAGGGACGGACTCGGACTAGCAACTCCTACGAGCAGTACTTC.

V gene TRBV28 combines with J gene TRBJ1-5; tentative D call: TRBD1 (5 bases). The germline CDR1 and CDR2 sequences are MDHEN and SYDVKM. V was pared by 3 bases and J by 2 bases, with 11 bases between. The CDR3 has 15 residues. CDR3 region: CASSLYMGGNQPQHF. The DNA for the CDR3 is TGTGCCAGCAGTTTGTACATGGGGGGCAATCAGCCCCAGCATTTT.

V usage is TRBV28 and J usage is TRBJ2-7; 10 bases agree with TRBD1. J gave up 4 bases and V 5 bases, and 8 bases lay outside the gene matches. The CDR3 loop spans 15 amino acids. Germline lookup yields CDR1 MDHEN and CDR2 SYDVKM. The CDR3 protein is CASSGTGTGVYEQYF. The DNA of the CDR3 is TGTGCCAGCAGTGGGACCGGGACAGGGGTATACGAGCAGTACTTC.

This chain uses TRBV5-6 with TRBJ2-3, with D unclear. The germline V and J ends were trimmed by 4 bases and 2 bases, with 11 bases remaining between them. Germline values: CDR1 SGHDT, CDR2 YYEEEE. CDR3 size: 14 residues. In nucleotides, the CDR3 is TGTGCCAGCAGCCAACGCGGCTCCACAGATACGCAGTATTTT. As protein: CASSQRGSTDTQYF.

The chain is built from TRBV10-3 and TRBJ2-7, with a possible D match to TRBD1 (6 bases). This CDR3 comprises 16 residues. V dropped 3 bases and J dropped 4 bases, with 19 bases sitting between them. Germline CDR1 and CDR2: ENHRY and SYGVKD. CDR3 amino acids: CAISDGLGAVGYEQYF. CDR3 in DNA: TGTGCCATCAGTGACGGGTTGGGGGCGGTAGGTTACGAGCAGTACTTC.

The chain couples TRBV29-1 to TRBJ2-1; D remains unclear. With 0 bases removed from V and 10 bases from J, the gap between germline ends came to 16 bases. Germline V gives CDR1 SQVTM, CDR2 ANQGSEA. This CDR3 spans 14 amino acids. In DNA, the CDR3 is TGCAGCGTTGAAGATGTACATGAAGGTTGGGAGCAGTTCTTC. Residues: CSVEDVHEGWEQFF.

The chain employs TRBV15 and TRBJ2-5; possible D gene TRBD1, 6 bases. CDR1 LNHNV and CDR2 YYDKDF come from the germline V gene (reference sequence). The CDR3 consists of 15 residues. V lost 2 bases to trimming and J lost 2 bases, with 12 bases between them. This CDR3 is CATSRTPGEQETQYF. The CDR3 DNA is TGTGCCACCAGCAGAACCCCAGGGGAACAAGAGACCCAGTACTTC.

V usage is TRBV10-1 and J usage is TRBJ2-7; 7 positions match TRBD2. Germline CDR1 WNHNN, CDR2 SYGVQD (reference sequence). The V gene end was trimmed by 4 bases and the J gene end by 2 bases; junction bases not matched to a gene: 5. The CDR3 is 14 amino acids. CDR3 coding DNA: TGCGCCAGCAGTGCCTGGGAGGGCACCTACGAGCAGTACTTC. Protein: CASSAWEGTYEQYF.

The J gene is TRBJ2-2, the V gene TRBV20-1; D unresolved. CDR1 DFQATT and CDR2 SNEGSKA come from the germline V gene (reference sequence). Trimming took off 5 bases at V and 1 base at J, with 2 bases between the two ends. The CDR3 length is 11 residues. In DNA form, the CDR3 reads TGCAGTGCTGAGAACACCGGGGAGCTGTTTTTT. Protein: CSAENTGELFF.

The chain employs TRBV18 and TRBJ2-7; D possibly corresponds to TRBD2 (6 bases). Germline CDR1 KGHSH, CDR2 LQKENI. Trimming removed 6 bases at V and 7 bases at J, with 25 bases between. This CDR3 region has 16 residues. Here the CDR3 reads CASSPARSPISGEQYF. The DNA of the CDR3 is TGTGCCAGCTCCCCTGCACGCAGTCCAATCAGCGGGGAGCAGTACTTC.

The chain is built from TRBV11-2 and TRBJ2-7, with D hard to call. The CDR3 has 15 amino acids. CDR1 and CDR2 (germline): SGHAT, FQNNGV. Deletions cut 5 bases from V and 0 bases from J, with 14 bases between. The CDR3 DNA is TGTGCCAGCAGCCCAAGCGCGTTGGCCTCCTACGAGCAGTACTTC. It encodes CASSPSALASYEQYF.

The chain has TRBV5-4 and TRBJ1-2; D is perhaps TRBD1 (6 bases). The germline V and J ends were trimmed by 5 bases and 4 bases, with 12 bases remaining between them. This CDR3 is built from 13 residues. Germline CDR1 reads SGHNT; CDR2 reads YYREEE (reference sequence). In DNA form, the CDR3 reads TGTGCCAGCAGATTTTTGGGGGCCTATGGCTACACCTTC. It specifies CASRFLGAYGYTF.

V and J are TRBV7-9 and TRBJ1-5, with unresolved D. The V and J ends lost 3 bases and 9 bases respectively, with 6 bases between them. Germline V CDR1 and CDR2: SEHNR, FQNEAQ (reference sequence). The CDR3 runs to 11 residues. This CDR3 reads CASSFSGPQHF. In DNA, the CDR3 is TGTGCCAGCAGCTTTTCAGGGCCCCAGCATTTT.

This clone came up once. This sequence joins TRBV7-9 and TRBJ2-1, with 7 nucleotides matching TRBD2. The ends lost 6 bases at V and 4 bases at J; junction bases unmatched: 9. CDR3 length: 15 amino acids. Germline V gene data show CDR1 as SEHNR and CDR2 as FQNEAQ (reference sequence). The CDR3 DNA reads TGTGCCAGCAGTGACGGGCTAGCGGCTTACAATGAGCAGTTCTTC. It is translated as CASSDGLAAYNEQFF.

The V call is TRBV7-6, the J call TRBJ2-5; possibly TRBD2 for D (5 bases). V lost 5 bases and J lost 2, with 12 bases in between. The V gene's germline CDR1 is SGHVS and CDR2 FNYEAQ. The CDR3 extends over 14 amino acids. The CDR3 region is CASSMYRGQETQYF. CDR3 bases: TGTGCCAGCAGCATGTACAGAGGGCAAGAGACCCAGTACTTC.

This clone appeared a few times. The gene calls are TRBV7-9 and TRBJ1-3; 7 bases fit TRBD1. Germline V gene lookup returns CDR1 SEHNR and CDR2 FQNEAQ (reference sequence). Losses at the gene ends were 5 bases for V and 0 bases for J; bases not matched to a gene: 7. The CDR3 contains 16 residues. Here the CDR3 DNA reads TGTGCCAGCAGCCCCGGACAGGCCTACTCTGGAAACACCATATATTTT. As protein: CASSPGQAYSGNTIYF.

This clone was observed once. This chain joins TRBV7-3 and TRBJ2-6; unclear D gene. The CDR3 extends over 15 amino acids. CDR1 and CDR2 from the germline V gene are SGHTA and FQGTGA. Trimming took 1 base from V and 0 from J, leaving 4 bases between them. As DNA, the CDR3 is TGTGCCAGCAGCTTAAGTGGCTCTGGGGCCAACGTCCTGACTTTC. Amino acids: CASSLSGSGANVLTF.